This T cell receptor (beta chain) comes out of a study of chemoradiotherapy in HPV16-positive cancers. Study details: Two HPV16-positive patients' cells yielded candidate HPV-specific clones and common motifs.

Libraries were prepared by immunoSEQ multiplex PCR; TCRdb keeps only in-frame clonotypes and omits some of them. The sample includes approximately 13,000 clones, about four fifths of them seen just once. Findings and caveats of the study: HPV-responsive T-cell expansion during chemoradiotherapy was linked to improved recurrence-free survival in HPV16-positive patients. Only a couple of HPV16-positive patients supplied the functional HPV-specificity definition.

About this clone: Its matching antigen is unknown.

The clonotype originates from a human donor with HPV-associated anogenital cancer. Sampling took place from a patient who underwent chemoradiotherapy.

In nucleotides, the CDR3 is TGTGCCAGCAGCCCGGGGGGCGTCACAGATACGCAGTATTTT. It codes for CASSPGGVTDTQYF. The rearrangement uses TRBV7-3 and TRBJ2-3, with D possibly being TRBD2 (7 bases). Trimming pared 5 bases from V and 2 bases from J, leaving 11 bases between. Germline CDR1 SGHTA, CDR2 FQGTGA. CDR3 length: 14 amino acids.